The T cell receptor beta chain described here comes from a study of T cell responses to AZD1222 COVID-19 vaccine. Notes on the study in general: As reported, nearly half of all spike-specific TCRs target variant regions that are unmutated. Regions 160-218 and 743-854 held dominance among vaccine-associated CD4 TCRs, which spanned spike. Repertoire samples came only from after the peak T cell response.

With 3 bases removed from V and 7 bases from J, the gap between germline ends came to 23 bases. Germline CDR1 reads MNHNS; CDR2 reads SASEGT. This CDR3 spans 17 amino acids. Concerning this clone itself: The antigen is not known.

TCRdb's copy holds only in-frame clones and misses some; the assay was immunoSEQ multiplex PCR. The sample comprises approximately 150,000 clones, more than 80% of which are singletons, and under 4% rests with the top ten. Researchers grouped second doses given at about 4 or about 12 weeks into one pool. The origin of this receptor is an adult who received the AZD1222 COVID-19 vaccine. This sequence joins TRBV6-1 and TRBJ2-3, with TRBD2 as a possible D gene (5 bases). The sample was peripheral blood, taken 28 days after the second AZD1222 dose. This CDR3 is CASSDTPPVARGNTQYF. CDR3 coding DNA: TGTGCCAGCAGTGACACTCCGCCGGTAGCGAGAGGGAATACGCAGTATTTT.